Included here is one TCR beta chain sequence, with context. Its antigen is undetermined. This sample was included in a study of long-term antiretroviral therapy in people with HIV. Study-wide context: The oldest samples precede the 2015 immediate-ART recommendation by about a decade. Study outcomes and limitations: Clones with expansion before ART led the repertoire at all time points.

The length of the CDR3 is 16 residues. J lost 3 bases, V lost 5 bases, and 12 bases had no gene match. Germline V gene sequence: CDR1 SNHLY, CDR2 FYNNEI. They ran version v3.0 of the immunoSEQ assay at survey level. The table came from immunoSEQ multiplex PCR; TCRdb's copy has only in-frame clones and leaves some out. The sample contains about 28,000 clones, roughly 96% of which appear only once. HIV-positive participants all received treatment in the United States. Material: unsorted PBMCs, obtained approximately 6.1 years after starting antiretroviral therapy. The source is a man aged 30-40 years with HIV. The rearrangement joins TRBV2 to TRBJ1-1; 7 positions agree with TRBD1. CDR3 amino acids: CASSQLQGRADTEAFF. DNA of the CDR3: TGTGCCAGCAGTCAATTACAGGGGCGGGCGGACACTGAAGCTTTCTTT.